The sequence of this T cell receptor beta chain was determined in a study of CD8 T cells in Susac syndrome. Whole-study context: Patients with Susac syndrome were therapy-naive, on corticosteroids, or on intravenous immunoglobulin alone at the time that blood was drawn.

The germline V gene has CDR1 MNHEY and CDR2 SMNVEV (reference sequence). This CDR3 has 17 amino acids. The ends lost 5 bases at V and 0 bases at J; junction bases unmatched: 10. Concerning this clonotype itself: What it binds is unknown.

Reverse transcription of 0.5 to 1 ug RNA was carried out with random hexamers. Coverage of TCR beta CDR3 amplification by immunoSEQ multiplex PCR extended to 54 Vbeta and 13 Jbeta. One entry per CDR3 protein, called by TCRdb with MiXCR from the immunoSEQ multiplex PCR reads. The data hold about 240,000 distinct CDR3 sequences, with almost 97% observed a single time. Overall study findings and caveats: A relatively small number of individuals underwent TCR sequencing and HLA analysis.

In contrast to the negatively isolated CD8+ and CD4+ T cells, TEMRA cells were FACS-enriched. The chain employs TRBV27 and TRBJ2-4, with 7 bases lining up with TRBD1. This receptor was identified in a human donor with Susac syndrome. Source material: CD4+ T cells from PBMCs. CDR3 DNA sequence: TGTGCCAGCAGTCGGATCGCCCCAGGGGGAGCCAAAAACATTCAGTACTTC. This encodes CASSRIAPGGAKNIQYF.